The rows below give T cell receptor beta chains drawn from one sample of a study of cytomegalovirus exposure and HLA in healthy donors. Clones were sequenced by immunoSEQ multiplex PCR, and TCRdb holds only the in-frame ones, with some missing. The table lists fewer than 250,000 clones, around nine tenths of them singletons. The material sequenced was PBMCs. Every receptor here comes from a man aged 18-30 years in good health and CMV-seronegative. Both conserved end residues are part of each CDR3. Each record gives: J gene, D gene, clone size, V gene, CDR3 protein, CDR3 DNA. A D gene is named only where the DNA matches it firmly. Size tells how often a clone was seen (once, few, many) or the class of an expanded clone, and some rows leave it out.

J gene: TRBJ2-3
D gene: -
clone size: -
V gene: TRBV7-2
CDR3 protein: CASSNRRGTSTDTQYF
CDR3 DNA: TGTGCCAGCAGCAACCGGCGGGGAACCAGCACAGATACGCAGTATTTT

J gene: TRBJ2-3
D gene: TRBD1
clone size: -
V gene: TRBV18
CDR3 protein: CASSPDRATDTQYF
CDR3 DNA: TGTGCCAGCTCACCGGACAGGGCCACAGATACGCAGTATTTT

J gene: TRBJ2-2
D gene: TRBD2
clone size: -
V gene: TRBV28
CDR3 protein: CASSLLAGGKVGELFF
CDR3 DNA: TGTGCCAGCAGTTTACTAGCGGGGGGAAAGGTCGGGGAGCTGTTTTTT

J gene: TRBJ1-2
D gene: -
clone size: once
V gene: TRBV4-1
CDR3 protein: CASSQAGASWYTF
CDR3 DNA: TGCGCCAGCAGCCAAGCAGGGGCGAGTTGGTACACCTTC

J gene: TRBJ2-2
D gene: TRBD1
clone size: -
V gene: TRBV28
CDR3 protein: CASSLSGQGSGELFF
CDR3 DNA: TGTGCCAGCAGTTTATCGGGACAGGGGTCCGGGGAGCTGTTTTTT

J gene: TRBJ2-5
D gene: -
clone size: -
V gene: TRBV18
CDR3 protein: CASSPYTRGTQETQYF
CDR3 DNA: TGTGCCAGCTCACCATATACCAGGGGTACCCAAGAGACCCAGTACTTC

J gene: TRBJ2-7
D gene: -
clone size: -
V gene: TRBV5-6
CDR3 protein: CASSREFYEQYF
CDR3 DNA: TGTGCCAGCAGCAGGGAGTTCTACGAGCAGTACTTC

J gene: TRBJ1-2
D gene: TRBD1
clone size: -
V gene: TRBV15
CDR3 protein: CATSRLPGQGGFYGYTF
CDR3 DNA: TGTGCCACCAGCAGGCTCCCGGGACAGGGAGGGTTTTATGGCTACACCTTC

J gene: TRBJ1-6
D gene: -
clone size: -
V gene: TRBV11-2
CDR3 protein: CASSLDRNSPLHF
CDR3 DNA: TGTGCCAGCAGCTTAGACAGAAATTCACCCCTCCACTTT

J gene: TRBJ2-7
D gene: TRBD1
clone size: few
V gene: TRBV30
CDR3 protein: CAWTRDRAREQYF
CDR3 DNA: TGTGCCTGGACCCGGGACAGGGCTAGGGAGCAGTACTTC

J gene: TRBJ2-1
D gene: -
clone size: -
V gene: TRBV29-1
CDR3 protein: CSVEDIRYEQFF
CDR3 DNA: TGCAGCGTTGAAGATATACGGTATGAGCAGTTCTTC